This entry describes one T cell receptor beta chain. Healthy bone marrow donors made up the cohort. This CDR3 is built from 11 residues. Germline V gives CDR1 SGHTA, CDR2 FQGNSA. V was pared by 8 bases and J by 4 bases, with 6 bases between. With 60 Vbeta and 13 Jbeta primers, the PCR was carried out. Here immunoSEQ multiplex PCR was the method, and the copy in TCRdb shows in-frame clones only, minus some. The table records about 210,000 clones, over 80% of them present only once. The data are from a study of cytomegalovirus exposure and HLA in healthy donors. The origin of this receptor is a woman in her 50s in good health and CMV-seropositive. The V and J genes are TRBV7-2 and TRBJ2-1, with D maybe TRBD1 (6 bases). Sequences were obtained from PBMCs. The CDR3 is CASGQYNEQFF. The CDR3, as DNA: TGTGCCAGCGGACAGTACAATGAGCAGTTCTTC.